The clone carrying this T cell receptor (beta chain) was counted only a few times. Its antigen is not identified. With the read ending 3 residues before the CDR3 end, the germline J gene is used to fill in that end. This record belongs to a study of T cell clonality in common variable immunodeficiency. Study outcomes and limitations: In common variable immunodeficiency, TCR beta chains reportedly carried fewer deletions and N-nucleotide insertions.

Libraries were prepared by immunoSEQ multiplex PCR; TCRdb keeps only in-frame clonotypes and omits some of them. The data show 25,000 to 35,000 clones, with none appearing a single time. Trimming took 4 bases from V and 2 from J, leaving 8 bases between them. This CDR3 contains 14 residues. In germline, CDR1 is KGHSH, CDR2 LQKENI. The clonotype comes from a human donor with common variable immunodeficiency. Sequenced material: peripheral blood mononuclear cells. The rearrangement uses TRBV18 and TRBJ2-2; D remains unclear. CDR3 DNA (partial): TGTGCCAGCTCACAGGGCCTTAACACCGGGGAG. It codes for CASSQGLNTGE. The entire CDR3 sequence reads CASSQGLNTGELFF.